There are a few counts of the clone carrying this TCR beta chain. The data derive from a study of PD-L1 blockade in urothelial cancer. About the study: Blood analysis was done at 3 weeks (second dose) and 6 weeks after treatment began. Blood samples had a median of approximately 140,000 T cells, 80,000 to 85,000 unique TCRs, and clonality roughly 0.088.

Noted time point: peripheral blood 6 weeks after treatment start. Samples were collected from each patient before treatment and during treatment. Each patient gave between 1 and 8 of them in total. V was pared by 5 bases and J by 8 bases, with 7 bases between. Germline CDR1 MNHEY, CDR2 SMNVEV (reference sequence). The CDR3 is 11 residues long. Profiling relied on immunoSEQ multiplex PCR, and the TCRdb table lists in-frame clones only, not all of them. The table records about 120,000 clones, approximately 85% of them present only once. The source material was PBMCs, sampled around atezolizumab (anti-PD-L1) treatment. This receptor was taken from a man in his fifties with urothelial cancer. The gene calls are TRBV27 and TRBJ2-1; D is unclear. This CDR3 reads CASSTHHEQFF. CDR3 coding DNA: TGTGCCAGCAGTACTCACCATGAGCAGTTCTTC.